This T cell receptor (beta chain) was captured in a study of post-analysis software for immune sequencing data. Study background: The disease courses spanned relapsing-remitting, secondary progressive and progressive-relapsing forms of multiple sclerosis. Study-level points and caveats: Five TRBV segments were significantly more frequent in patients than in controls. TRBV5-6, TRBV5-1 and TRBV20-1 were among these segments. Patients with multiple sclerosis recorded significantly lower normalized Chao1 diversity than controls, the study found. Same-batch preparations were strongly co-clustered by F measure.

TCR beta libraries were prepared from cDNA with unique molecular identifiers. From around 1 to 10 million T cells, roughly 540,000 cDNA molecules were obtained. TCRdb fed the PCR reads into MiXCR, producing one record per CDR3 protein. The sample consists of hundreds of thousands of distinct CDR3 sequences, around 64% of them appearing once. Germline CDR1 SGHTA, CDR2 FQGNSA. The CDR3 runs to 16 residues. The V segment lost 2 bases and the J segment 4 bases; nucleotides outside the gene matches: 4. There are a few counts of this clonotype. Its antigen is not known. Specimen: blood. This receptor was obtained from a girl aged 2-10 years with multiple sclerosis. The chain is built from TRBV7-2 and TRBJ2-3, with 12 bases identical to TRBD2. The CDR3 DNA follows: TGTGCCAGCAGCTTACTAGCGGGGGGGCCCGCAGATACGCAGTATTTT. Translation gives CASSLLAGGPADTQYF.